This TCR beta chain was documented in a study of shared clonotypes between healthy human individuals. Study-level findings and limits: Generation of non-shared clonotypes was less probable than generation of clonotypes shared by all four donors.

For this clone: What it recognizes is unknown.

The CDR3 sequence is 15 residues long. V was trimmed by 4 bases and J by 1 base, leaving 14 bases between them. Germline V gene sequence: CDR1 MNHEY, CDR2 SVGAGI. Method: immunoSEQ multiplex PCR; TCRdb's copy keeps in-frame clones and lacks some. Altogether some 2,000,000 clones are present, approximately 95% being singletons, with the ten largest covering 0.1% to 0.15%. The TCR sequence derives from a man aged 18 to 35 in good health. This sequence joins TRBV6-5 and TRBJ2-7; no clear D. The specimen was naive CD4+ T cells sorted from blood. Subset described: CD45RA+ positively selected. DNA of the CDR3: TGTGCCAGCAGTTCAGCCACAGAAACTTCCTACGAGCAGTACTTC. Amino acids: CASSSATETSYEQYF.